These 31 T cell receptor beta chains share one sample of origin, sequenced in a study of shared clonotypes between healthy human individuals. Profiled with immunoSEQ multiplex PCR; TCRdb holds only in-frame clones, not every one. The data show 650,000 to 800,000 clones, 72% seen once. What was sequenced was memory CD4+ T cells sorted from blood. Subset denoted: CD45RA-negative fraction. These receptor sequences come from a woman in her twenties or thirties in good health.

About this clone itself: Other DNA variants within this sample encode the same CDR3. The chain links TRBV19 to TRBJ2-3, with TRBD1 matching 7 bases. CDR1 LNHDA and CDR2 SQIVND come from the germline V gene (reference sequence). With 3 bases clipped from V and 3 bases from J, the junction kept 6 bases outside the gene matches. CDR3 length: 15 amino acids. CDR3 in DNA: TGTGCCAGTAGTATTGGGACAGCGGCAACAGATACGCAGTATTTT. Its translation: CASSIGTAATDTQYF.

The genes are TRBV6-1 and TRBJ2-1; TRBD2 matches at 15 bases. The CDR3 extends over 15 amino acids. Germline V gene lookup returns CDR1 MNHNS and CDR2 SASEGT. J lost 8 bases, V lost 3 bases, and 2 bases had no gene match. The CDR3 nucleotides read TGTGCCAGCAGTGAGGGACTAGCGGGAGGTGATGAGCAGTTCTTC. The encoded protein is CASSEGLAGGDEQFF.

The J gene is TRBJ1-4, the V gene TRBV5-1, with TRBD1 matching over 7 bases. Germline V gene data show CDR1 as SGHRS and CDR2 as YFSETQ. The length of the CDR3 is 16 residues. Trimming at V came to 4 bases and at J to 2 bases, leaving 8 bases not matched to a gene. The CDR3 DNA reads TGCGCCAGCAGCCCGAGACAGGGACTTACTAATGAAAAACTGTTTTTT. Translation: CASSPRQGLTNEKLFF.

The chain is built from TRBV19 and TRBJ2-1; a weak D match, TRBD1 (5 bases). This CDR3 has 16 amino acids. Germline assignment: CDR1 LNHDA and CDR2 SQIVND (reference sequence). V lost 6 bases to trimming and J lost 8 bases, with 23 bases between them. The CDR3 DNA reads TGTGCCAGTAGGACACAGGTGCACGGTCGCAACGATGAGCAGTTCTTC. Translation: CASRTQVHGRNDEQFF.

This clone turned up a few times. This rearrangement joins TRBV5-1 to TRBJ1-5; weak D call: TRBD1 (5 bases). The V and J ends lost 4 bases and 3 bases respectively, with 14 bases between them. The CDR3 covers 15 residues. CDR1 is SGHRS and CDR2 is YFSETQ in the germline V gene. In DNA, the CDR3 is TGCGCCAGCAGCCCGACGGGAGGGGACAATCAGCCCCAGCATTTT. As protein: CASSPTGGDNQPQHF.

The chain is built from TRBV5-8 and TRBJ2-7, with 8 bases lining up with TRBD2. This CDR3 spans 16 amino acids. The germline V gene has CDR1 SGHTS and CDR2 YDEGEE. J was trimmed by 5 bases and V by 1 base; bases with no gene match: 11. The CDR3, as DNA: TGTGCCAGCAGCTTGCGGGGGGGCAGGGCCGCCAACGAGCAGTACTTC. Its protein product is CASSLRGGRAANEQYF.

The chain recombines TRBV10-3 with TRBJ1-2, with 8 bases lining up with TRBD1. V shed 0 bases, J shed 7 bases, and the junction held 4 bases outside the gene matches. The CDR3 runs to 14 residues. Per germline, CDR1 ENHRY and CDR2 SYGVKD. The CDR3 region has the DNA TGTGCCATCAGTGAGTCGCAGGGGGCCGTTGGCTACACCTTC. Translating gives CAISESQGAVGYTF.

This clone was counted between two and nine times. In the same sample, other DNA sequences code for this CDR3. The chain joins TRBV4-1 to TRBJ1-2; D is undetermined. Between the trimmed V and J ends, which lost 0 bases and 0 bases, there was a span of 8 bases. Germline values: CDR1 MGHRA, CDR2 YSYEKL. The CDR3 runs to 15 residues. CDR3 sequence reads: CASSQDGRSNYGYTF. The CDR3 nucleotides read TGCGCCAGCAGCCAAGATGGGAGATCTAACTATGGCTACACCTTC.

This clone was counted between two and nine times. The V and J genes are TRBV4-2 and TRBJ2-2; tentatively, D is TRBD1 (6 bases). This CDR3 region has 15 residues. V was trimmed by 4 bases and J by 4 bases, leaving 13 bases between them. The germline V gene has CDR1 LGHNA and CDR2 YNFKEQ. The CDR3: CASSPGGGGTGELFF. CDR3 DNA sequence: TGTGCCAGCAGCCCTGGTGGGGGCGGCACCGGGGAGCTGTTTTTT.

The CDR3 sequence: CASSLKLAGRSYNEQFF. CDR3 sequence (DNA): TGTGCCAGCAGCTTGAAACTAGCGGGACGGTCCTACAATGAGCAGTTCTTC. This rearrangement joins TRBV5-4 to TRBJ2-1; 10 bases fit TRBD2. V trimming: 1 base; J trimming: 1 base; junction bases outside the gene matches: 5. This CDR3 is built from 17 residues. CDR1 and CDR2 (germline): SGHNT, YYREEE (reference sequence).

This chain uses TRBV28 with TRBJ1-1; no reliable D call. Germline loops: CDR1 MDHEN, CDR2 SYDVKM. The CDR3 runs to 15 residues. The V end lost 5 bases, the J end lost 2 bases, and 15 bases lay between the germline ends. CDR3 DNA: TGTGCCAGCAGTATAAACAGCTACCCTAACACTGAAGCTTTCTTT. It yields the protein CASSINSYPNTEAFF.

This chain links TRBV19 with TRBJ1-3; D remains ambiguous. V was clipped by 6 bases and J by 0 bases, with 12 bases between them. Per germline, CDR1 LNHDA and CDR2 SQIVND (reference sequence). CDR3 length: 15 amino acids. The CDR3 nucleotides read TGTGCCAGTAGCGCAGGCACCTCCTCTGGAAACACCATATATTTT. Residues: CASSAGTSSGNTIYF.

There are a few counts of this clone. Other nucleotide sequences from this sample produce the same CDR3. The genes are TRBV2 and TRBJ2-7; D remains unclear. This CDR3 is 13 amino acids long. Trimming took off 4 bases at V and 2 bases at J, with 9 bases between the two ends. Looked up from germline, CDR1 is SNHLY and CDR2 is FYNNEI. This CDR3 reads CASSVARTYEQYF. The CDR3 nucleotides are TGTGCCAGCAGTGTCGCACGTACCTACGAGCAGTACTTC. Filled out from reference TRBV2 and TRBJ2-7, the complete variable domain reads EPEVTQTPSHQVTQMGQEVILRCVPISNHLYFYWYRQILGQKVEFLVSFYNNEISEKSEIFDDQFSVERPDGSNFTLKIRSTKLEDSAMYFCASSVARTYEQYFGPGTRLTVT.

V usage is TRBV5-4 and J usage is TRBJ2-1; D may be TRBD2 (7 bases). The CDR3 is 15 residues long. The germline V gene encodes CDR1 SGHNT and CDR2 YYREEE (reference sequence). Between the trimmed V and J ends, which lost 4 bases and 8 bases, there was a span of 19 bases. The CDR3 DNA sequence: TGTGCCAGCAGCACTGCCCTAGCGGAGGGGGATGAGCAGTTCTTC. Translating it yields CASSTALAEGDEQFF.

The chain recombines TRBV6-5 with TRBJ1-5; 8 bases are shared with TRBD1. V gave up 6 bases and J gave up 5 bases; unmatched junction bases: 9. Germline assignment: CDR1 MNHEY and CDR2 SVGAGI. The CDR3 consists of 15 residues. CDR3 in amino acids: CASRTGTGEDQPQHF. CDR3 DNA sequence: TGTGCCAGCAGGACCGGGACAGGTGAGGATCAGCCCCAGCATTTT.

The V call is TRBV5-1, the J call TRBJ1-1, with TRBD1 as a possible D gene (6 bases). The CDR3 loop spans 14 amino acids. Germline values: CDR1 SGHRS, CDR2 YFSETQ. V lost 4 bases to trimming and J lost 2 bases, with 12 bases between them. CDR3 sequence (DNA): TGCGCCAGCAGCAAAGGACAGCCTAACACTGAAGCTTTCTTT. This translates into CASSKGQPNTEAFF.

This clone has a handful of counts. V usage is TRBV28 and J usage is TRBJ2-7; possibly TRBD1 for D (6 bases). The V end was cut by 5 bases, the J end by 4 bases, with 18 bases between. The CDR3 length is 15 residues. The germline V gene has CDR1 MDHEN and CDR2 SYDVKM. The CDR3 is CASSTHRDPNYEQYF. The CDR3 nucleotides read TGTGCCAGCAGTACCCACAGGGACCCTAATTACGAGCAGTACTTC.

The J gene is TRBJ2-5, the V gene TRBV2; TRBD2 matches at 10 bases. Germline loops: CDR1 SNHLY, CDR2 FYNNEI. The length of the CDR3 is 14 residues. Unmatched junction bases numbered 11, after V lost 11 bases and J lost 5 bases. CDR3 bases: TGTGCCGGAACCCGATTTAGCGGGAGGGAGACCCAGTACTTC. Translating it yields CAGTRFSGRETQYF.

The gene calls are TRBV19 and TRBJ1-2; possible D gene TRBD1, 5 bases. V was cut by 3 bases and J by 8 bases, with 22 bases left in between. Germline V lookup: CDR1 LNHDA, CDR2 SQIVND (reference sequence). The CDR3 consists of 16 residues. CDR3 nucleotide sequence: TGTGCCAGTAGTATTGGAGGGGACCTCCTTTCAGGAGGCTACACCTTC. Amino acid sequence: CASSIGGDLLSGGYTF.

A note on this clone: Within the sample, other DNA sequences also encode this same CDR3. The chain couples TRBV5-1 to TRBJ2-7, with TRBD2 matching over 11 bases. Per germline, CDR1 SGHRS and CDR2 YFSETQ. V was pared by 2 bases and J by 0 bases, with 1 base of the junction left unmatched. CDR3 size: 15 residues. CDR3 DNA sequence: TGCGCCAGCAGCTTCCTAGCGGGAGGCTCCTACGAGCAGTACTTC. This codes for CASSFLAGGSYEQYF.

The V gene is TRBV4-1, the J gene TRBJ2-3, with 7 bases lining up with TRBD2. The germline gives CDR1 MGHRA, CDR2 YSYEKL. V gave up 1 base and J gave up 7 bases; unmatched junction bases: 8. The length of the CDR3 is 15 residues. CDR3: CASSQVQRDWYTQYF. Here the CDR3 DNA reads TGCGCCAGCAGCCAAGTCCAGCGGGATTGGTATACGCAGTATTTT.

CDR3 sequence (DNA): TGTGCCAGCAGTGGAGGACAGGGGGCTGATGAGCAGTTCTTC. Translated, it gives CASSGGQGADEQFF. The chain is built from TRBV25-1 and TRBJ2-1; 11 bases are a match to TRBD1. CDR3 length: 14 amino acids. The germline V gene has CDR1 MGHDK and CDR2 SYGVNS. Germline trimming cut 4 bases from V and 8 bases from J; bases unmatched to any gene: 4.

This clone was observed a single time. The CDR3 region is CASSSDRLGEQFF. In DNA, the CDR3 is TGTGCCAGCAGCTCAGACAGGTTGGGTGAGCAGTTCTTC. The rearrangement joins TRBV7-3 to TRBJ2-1, with D maybe TRBD1 (6 bases). CDR1 is SGHTA and CDR2 is FQGTGA in the germline V gene. Trimming pared 4 bases from V and 9 bases from J, leaving 13 bases between. The CDR3 consists of 13 residues.

The chain combines TRBV7-2 with TRBJ2-5; 10 positions match TRBD1. Near its end, the DNA agrees better with TRBJ2-7, so the J call may be wrong. Germline V gene sequence: CDR1 SGHTA, CDR2 FQGNSA. This CDR3 is 14 amino acids long. The CDR3 spells CASSPRTGGYEQYF. The CDR3 bases are TGTGCCAGCAGCCCCCGGACAGGGGGCTACGAGCAGTACTTC.

The V call is TRBV5-1, the J call TRBJ2-7; 9 nucleotides align to TRBD1. Germline lookup yields CDR1 SGHRS and CDR2 YFSETQ. This CDR3 has 14 amino acids. V shed 0 bases, J shed 7 bases, and the junction held 5 bases outside the gene matches. The CDR3 bases are TGCGCCAGCAGCTTGGTACAGGGGGCCAGGGAGCAGTACTTC. Translated: CASSLVQGAREQYF. Full variable domain (outside the CDR3, taken from reference TRBV5-1 and TRBJ2-7): KAGVTQTPRYLIKTRGQQVTLSCSPISGHRSVSWYQQTPGQGLQFLFEYFSETQRNKGNFPGRFSGRQFSNSRSEMNVSTLELGDSALYLCASSLVQGAREQYFGPGTRLTVT.

In its sample, this clone was seen a few times. The rearrangement joins TRBV14 to TRBJ2-1; D gene unclear. Germline CDR1 is SGHDN and CDR2 is FVKESK. Deletions cut 6 bases from V and 7 bases from J, with 19 bases between. The CDR3 length is 15 residues. The CDR3 DNA reads TGTGCCAGCAGTTCAGGACGGCCTCCGGGTAATGAGCAGTTCTTC. Protein sequence: CASSSGRPPGNEQFF.

V gene TRBV9 combines with J gene TRBJ2-1, with 11 positions matching TRBD2. The CDR3 length is 16 residues. Germline lookup yields CDR1 SGDLS and CDR2 YYNGEE. V lost 3 bases to trimming and J lost 5 bases; unmatched junction nucleotides: 7. This CDR3 reads CASSATGTSGNNEQFF. The CDR3 nucleotides are TGTGCCAGCAGCGCCACCGGGACTAGCGGAAACAATGAGCAGTTCTTC.

Only a few counts were recorded for this clone. The DNA of the CDR3 is TGTGCCAGCAGCCTCCTCCGGGACAGGGCTAATGAAAAACTGTTTTTT. It encodes CASSLLRDRANEKLFF. The V gene is TRBV7-9, the J gene TRBJ1-4; 9 bases fit TRBD1. The CDR3 has 16 amino acids. The V and J ends lost 5 bases and 3 bases, in that order; junction bases with no gene match: 7. The germline CDR1 and CDR2 sequences are SEHNR and FQNEAQ (reference sequence). Full variable domain (remainder filled in from reference TRBV7-9 and TRBJ1-4): DTGVSQNPRHKITKRGQNVTFRCDPISEHNRLYWYRQTLGQGPEFLTYFQNEAQLEKSRLLSDRFSAERPKGSFSTLEIQRTEQGDSAMYLCASSLLRDRANEKLFFGSGTQLSVL.

The chain is built from TRBV5-4 and TRBJ1-2; D perhaps matches TRBD1 (5 bases). This CDR3 spans 14 amino acids. The V gene's germline CDR1 is SGHNT and CDR2 YYREEE (reference sequence). The V and J ends lost 0 bases and 7 bases respectively, with 13 bases between them. Here the CDR3 reads CASSLGSGRGGYTF. The CDR3 DNA follows: TGTGCCAGCAGCTTGGGGTCCGGAAGGGGTGGCTACACCTTC.

The rearrangement links TRBV18 to TRBJ2-7, with 10 positions matching TRBD1. V gave up 5 bases and J gave up 2 bases; unmatched junction bases: 6. Germline V lookup: CDR1 KGHSH, CDR2 LQKENI. CDR3 size: 15 residues. CDR3 in amino acids: CASSSGTGVTYEQYF. In DNA form, the CDR3 reads TGTGCCAGCTCATCGGGGACAGGGGTAACCTACGAGCAGTACTTC.

This sequence joins TRBV2 and TRBJ2-4; D remains unclear. Deletions cut 8 bases from V and 0 bases from J, with 14 bases between. CDR1 is SNHLY, CDR2 FYNNEI, per germline. The CDR3 is 15 residues long. The CDR3 DNA sequence: TGTGCCAGCCTCGGGCTAGGTGTAGCCAAAAACATTCAGTACTTC. Amino acid sequence: CASLGLGVAKNIQYF.